This T cell receptor beta chain was found in a study of technical replicates of blood from several donors. This CDR3 has 14 residues. V shed 6 bases and J 3 bases; nucleotides not matched to a gene: 8. The germline gives CDR1 LNHDA, CDR2 SQIVND (reference sequence). TCRdb's copy holds only in-frame clones and misses some; the assay was immunoSEQ multiplex PCR. This sample has some 66,000 clones, with 85% to 90% found just once. This TCR came from a human donor in good health. Some clones in this sample may be carry-over from other donors' samples. The chain combines TRBV19 with TRBJ2-7; 7 nucleotides match TRBD1. The sequenced sample was PBMCs. The CDR3 coding sequence is TGTGCCAGTAGCCTGGAGACAGGGAACTACGAGCAGTACTTC. It codes for CASSLETGNYEQYF.